This TCR beta chain emerged from a study of TIL therapy for anti-PD-1-resistant metastatic lung cancer. Study-wide background: Tumors carried a median about 1.5 non-synonymous mutations per megabase.

Comment on this clone: The antigen is not known.

The immunoSEQ assay was v3. Generated by immunoSEQ multiplex PCR, the TCRdb table keeps only in-frame clones and is missing some. In the table there are more than 20,000 clones, around 78% of which are singletons. The V end was cut by 2 bases, the J end by 4 bases, with 9 bases between. There are 14 residues in the CDR3. Germline V gene data show CDR1 as SGHTA and CDR2 as FQGTGA. The time point denotes: pre-treatment sample, taken before nivolumab and TIL therapy. Adults with stage 4 NSCLC were enrolled in a phase I trial. Study results and caveats: After infusion, TIL clonotypes partly replaced peripheral T cells and declined over months. Patients were highly selected, enriched for treatment-naive, never-smoker and oncogene-addicted cases.

This chain joins TRBV7-3 and TRBJ1-3; D unresolved. The source of this sequence is a person aged 25 to 85 with non-small cell lung cancer. The sample here was blood, taken at baseline. Here the CDR3 reads CASSLWGVGNTIYF. CDR3 DNA sequence: TGTGCCAGCAGCTTATGGGGTGTGGGAAACACCATATATTTT.